This record concerns one T cell receptor beta chain sequence. The entry originates in a study of cytomegalovirus exposure and HLA in healthy donors. The PCR contained 60 Vbeta and 13 Jbeta primers. Only in-frame clones appear in the TCRdb table, and some are missing; sequencing was by immunoSEQ multiplex PCR. The data contain about 180,000 clones, less than 80% of them singletons. CDR1 is SGHTS, CDR2 YDEGEE, per germline. This CDR3 has 14 amino acids. The V gene end was trimmed by 6 bases and the J gene end by 7 bases; junction bases not matched to a gene: 11. Sequenced: PBMCs. The J gene is TRBJ1-2, the V gene TRBV5-8; 8 nucleotides line up with TRBD1. The sequence came from a middle-aged woman in good health and CMV-seronegative. The CDR3 region has the DNA TGTGCCAGCACCCTTGGACAGGGCTATTTTGGCTACACCTTC. Translating gives CASTLGQGYFGYTF.